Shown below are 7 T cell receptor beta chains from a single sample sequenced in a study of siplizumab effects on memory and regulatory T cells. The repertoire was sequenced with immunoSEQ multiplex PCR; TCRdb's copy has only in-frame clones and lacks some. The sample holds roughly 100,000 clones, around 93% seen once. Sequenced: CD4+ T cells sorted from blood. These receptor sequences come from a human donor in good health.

CDR3 in DNA: TGTGCCAGCAGTGAATCGACAGGGGCACCAAACATTCAGTACTTC. Amino acid sequence: CASSESTGAPNIQYF. The rearrangement links TRBV6-1 to TRBJ2-4; 8 bases map to TRBD1. This CDR3 is built from 15 residues. Trimming took 2 bases from V and 6 from J; bases not matched to a gene: 6. Looked up from germline, CDR1 is MNHNS and CDR2 is SASEGT.

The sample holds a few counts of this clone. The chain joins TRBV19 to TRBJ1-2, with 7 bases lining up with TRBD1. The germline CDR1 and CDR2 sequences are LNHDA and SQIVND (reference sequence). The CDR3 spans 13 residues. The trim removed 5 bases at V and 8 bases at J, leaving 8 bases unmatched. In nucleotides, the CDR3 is TGTGCCAGTAGTCCACAGGGGATAGGAGGCTACACCTTC. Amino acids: CASSPQGIGGYTF. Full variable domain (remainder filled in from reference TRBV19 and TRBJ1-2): DGGITQSPKYLFRKEGQNVTLSCEQNLNHDAMYWYRQDPGQGLRLIYYSQIVNDFQKGDIAEGYSVSREKKESFPLTVTSAQKNPTAFYLCASSPQGIGGYTFGSGTRLTVV.

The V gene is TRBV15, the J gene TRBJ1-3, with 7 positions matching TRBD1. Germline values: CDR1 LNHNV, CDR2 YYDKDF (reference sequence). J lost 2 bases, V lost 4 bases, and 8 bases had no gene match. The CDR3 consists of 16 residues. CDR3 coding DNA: TGTGCCACCAGCACGACTCCAACAGGGGCTGGAAACACCATATATTTT. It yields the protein CATSTTPTGAGNTIYF.

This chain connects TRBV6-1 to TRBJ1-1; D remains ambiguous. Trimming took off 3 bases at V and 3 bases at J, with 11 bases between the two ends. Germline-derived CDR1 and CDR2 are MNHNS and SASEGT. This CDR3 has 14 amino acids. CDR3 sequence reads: CASSEAGSDTEAFF. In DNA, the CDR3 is TGTGCCAGCAGTGAGGCGGGGAGTGACACTGAAGCTTTCTTT.

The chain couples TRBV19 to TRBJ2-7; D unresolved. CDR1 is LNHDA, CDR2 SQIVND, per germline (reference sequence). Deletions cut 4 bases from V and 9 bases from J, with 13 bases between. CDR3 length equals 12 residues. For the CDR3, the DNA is TGTGCCAGTAGTACACAGAGGTCTCGGCAGTACTTC. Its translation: CASSTQRSRQYF.

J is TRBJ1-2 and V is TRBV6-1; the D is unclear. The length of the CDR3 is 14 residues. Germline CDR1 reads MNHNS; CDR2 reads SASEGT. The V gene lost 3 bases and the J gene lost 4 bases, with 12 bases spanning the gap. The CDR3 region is CASSEVINSYGYTF. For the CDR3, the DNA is TGTGCCAGCAGTGAGGTGATCAACTCCTATGGCTACACCTTC.

The chain's CDR3 is CSAGTGGIEQYF. In DNA form, the CDR3 reads TGCAGCGCCGGGACAGGGGGCATCGAGCAGTACTTC. The rearrangement uses TRBV29-1 and TRBJ2-7; the match to TRBD1 covers 12 bases. The CDR3 has 12 amino acids. Per germline, CDR1 SQVTM and CDR2 ANQGSEA. With 7 bases clipped from V and 6 bases from J, the junction kept 4 bases outside the gene matches.